This T cell receptor (beta chain) was retrieved from a study of response to subunit inactivated influenza vaccine. Between the trimmed V and J ends, which lost 4 bases and 0 bases, there was a span of 10 bases. Germline CDR1 reads SGHRS; CDR2 reads YFSETQ. The CDR3 runs 15 residues. TCRdb independently ran MiXCR on the RT-PCR reads; one entry per CDR3 protein. The data show 550,000 to 800,000 distinct CDR3 sequences, with roughly 14% seen just once and 9.5% to 13% held by the top ten. Findings and caveats of the study: Authors suggested few new T cells are recruited by each seasonal influenza vaccination.

This clonotype was counted ten times or more. The target antigen is unknown. The receptor was isolated from a man between 45 and 60 years old who received an inactivated influenza vaccine. The starting material was PBMCs from blood, obtained roughly 12 days after vaccination. The V gene is TRBV5-1, the J gene TRBJ2-2; D might be TRBD2 (6 bases). This CDR3 reads CASSVDYANTGELFF. In DNA form, the CDR3 reads TGCGCCAGCAGCGTGGACTATGCGAACACCGGGGAGCTGTTTTTT.